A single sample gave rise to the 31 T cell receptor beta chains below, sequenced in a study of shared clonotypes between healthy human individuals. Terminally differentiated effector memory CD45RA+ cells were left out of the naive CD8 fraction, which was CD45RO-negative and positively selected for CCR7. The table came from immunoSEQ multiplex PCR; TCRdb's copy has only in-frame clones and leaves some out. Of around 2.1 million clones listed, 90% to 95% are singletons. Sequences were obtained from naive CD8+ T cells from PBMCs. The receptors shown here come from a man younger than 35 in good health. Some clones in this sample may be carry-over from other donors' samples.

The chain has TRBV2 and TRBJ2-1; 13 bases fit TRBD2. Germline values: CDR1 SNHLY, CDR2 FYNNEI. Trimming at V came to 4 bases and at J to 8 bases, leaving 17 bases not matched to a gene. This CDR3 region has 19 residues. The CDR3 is CASSASTATTSGRIDEQFF. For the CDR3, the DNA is TGTGCCAGCAGTGCCTCTACGGCGACGACTAGCGGGAGGATTGATGAGCAGTTCTTC. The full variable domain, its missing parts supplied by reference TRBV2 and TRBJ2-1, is EPEVTQTPSHQVTQMGQEVILRCVPISNHLYFYWYRQILGQKVEFLVSFYNNEISEKSEIFDDQFSVERPDGSNFTLKIRSTKLEDSAMYFCASSASTATTSGRIDEQFFGPGTRLTVL.

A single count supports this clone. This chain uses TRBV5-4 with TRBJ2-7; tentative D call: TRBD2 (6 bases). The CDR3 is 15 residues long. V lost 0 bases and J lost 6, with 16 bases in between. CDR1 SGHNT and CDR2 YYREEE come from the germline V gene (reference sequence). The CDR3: CASSLGDGGMGEQYF. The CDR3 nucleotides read TGTGCCAGCAGCTTGGGGGACGGGGGAATGGGCGAGCAGTACTTC.

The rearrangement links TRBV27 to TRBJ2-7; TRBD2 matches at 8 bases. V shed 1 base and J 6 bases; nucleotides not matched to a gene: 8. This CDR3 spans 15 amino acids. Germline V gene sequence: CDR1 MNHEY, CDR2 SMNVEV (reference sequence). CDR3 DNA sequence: TGTGCCAGCAGTTTATGGTCGAGCGGGAGCGCCGAGCAGTACTTC. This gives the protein CASSLWSSGSAEQYF.

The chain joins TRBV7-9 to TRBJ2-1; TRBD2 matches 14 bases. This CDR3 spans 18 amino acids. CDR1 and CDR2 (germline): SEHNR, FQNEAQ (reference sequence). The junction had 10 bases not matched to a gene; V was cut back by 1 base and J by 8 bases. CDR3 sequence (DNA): TGTGCCAGCAGCTTAGTGGGGACTAGCGGGAGTAAGTCGGATGAGCAGTTCTTC. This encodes CASSLVGTSGSKSDEQFF.

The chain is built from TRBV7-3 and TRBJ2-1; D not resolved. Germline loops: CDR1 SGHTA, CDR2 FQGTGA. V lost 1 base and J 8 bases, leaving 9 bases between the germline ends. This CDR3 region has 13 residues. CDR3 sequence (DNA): TGTGCCAGCAGCTTAAATCGGGTCTATGAGCAGTTCTTC. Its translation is CASSLNRVYEQFF.

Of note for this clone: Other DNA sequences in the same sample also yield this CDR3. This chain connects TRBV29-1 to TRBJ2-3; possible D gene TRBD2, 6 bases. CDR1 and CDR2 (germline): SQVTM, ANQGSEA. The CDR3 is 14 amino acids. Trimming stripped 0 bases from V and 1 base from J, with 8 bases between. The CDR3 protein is CSVEDRGGTDTQYF. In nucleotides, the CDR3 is TGCAGCGTTGAAGATCGCGGGGGCACAGATACGCAGTATTTT.

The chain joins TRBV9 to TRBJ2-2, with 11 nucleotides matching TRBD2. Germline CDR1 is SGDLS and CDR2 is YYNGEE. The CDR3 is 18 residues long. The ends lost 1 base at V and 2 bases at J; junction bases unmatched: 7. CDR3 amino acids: CASSVKVGLAGNTGELFF. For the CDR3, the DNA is TGTGCCAGCAGCGTAAAAGTTGGACTAGCGGGCAACACCGGGGAGCTGTTTTTT. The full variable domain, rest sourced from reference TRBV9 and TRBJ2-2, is DSGVTQTPKHLITATGQRVTLRCSPRSGDLSVYWYQQSLDQGLQFLIQYYNGEERAKGNILERFSAQQFPDLHSELNLSSLELGDSALYFCASSVKVGLAGNTGELFFGEGSRLTVL.

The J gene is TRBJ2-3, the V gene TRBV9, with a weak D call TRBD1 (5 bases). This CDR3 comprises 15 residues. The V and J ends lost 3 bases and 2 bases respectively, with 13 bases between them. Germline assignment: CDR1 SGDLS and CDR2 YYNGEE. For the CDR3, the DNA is TGTGCCAGCAGCGATCAGACAGATCCCACAGATACGCAGTATTTT. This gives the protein CASSDQTDPTDTQYF.

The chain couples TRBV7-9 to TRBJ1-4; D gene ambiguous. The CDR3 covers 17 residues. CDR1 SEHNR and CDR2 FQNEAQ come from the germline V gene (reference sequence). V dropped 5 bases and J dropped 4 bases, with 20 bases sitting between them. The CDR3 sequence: CASSPPRTRALNEKLFF. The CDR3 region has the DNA TGTGCCAGCAGCCCTCCTCGGACTCGGGCTCTTAATGAAAAACTGTTTTTT.

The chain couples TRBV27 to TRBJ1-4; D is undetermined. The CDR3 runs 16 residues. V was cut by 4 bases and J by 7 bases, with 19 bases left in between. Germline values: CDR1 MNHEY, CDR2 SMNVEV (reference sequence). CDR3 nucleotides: TGTGCCAGCAGTTCCTTGGAAGGTATGATTGGTGAAAAACTGTTTTTT. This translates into CASSSLEGMIGEKLFF.

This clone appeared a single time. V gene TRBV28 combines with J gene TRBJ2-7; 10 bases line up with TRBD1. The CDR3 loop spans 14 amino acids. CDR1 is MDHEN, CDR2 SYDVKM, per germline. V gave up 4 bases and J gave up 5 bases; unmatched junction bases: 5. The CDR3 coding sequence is TGTGCCAGCAGTTCGGGACAGGGGTTCCACGAGCAGTACTTC. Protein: CASSSGQGFHEQYF. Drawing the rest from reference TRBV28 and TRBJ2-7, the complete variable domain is DVKVTQSSRYLVKRTGEKVFLECVQDMDHENMFWYRQDPGLGLRLIYFSYDVKMKEKGDIPEGYSVSREKKERFSLILESASTNQTSMYLCASSSGQGFHEQYFGPGTRLTVT.

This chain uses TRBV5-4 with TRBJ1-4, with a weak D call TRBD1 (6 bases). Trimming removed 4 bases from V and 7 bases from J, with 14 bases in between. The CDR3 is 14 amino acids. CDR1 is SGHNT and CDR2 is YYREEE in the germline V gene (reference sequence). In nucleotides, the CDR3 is TGTGCCAGCAGCGGACCCGGACAGATTGAAAAACTGTTTTTT. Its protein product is CASSGPGQIEKLFF.

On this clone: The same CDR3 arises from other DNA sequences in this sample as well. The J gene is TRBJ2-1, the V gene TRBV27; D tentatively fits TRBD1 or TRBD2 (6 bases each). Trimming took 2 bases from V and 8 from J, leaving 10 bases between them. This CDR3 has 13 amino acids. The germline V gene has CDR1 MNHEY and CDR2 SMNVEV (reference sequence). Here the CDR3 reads CASSLGGLDEQFF. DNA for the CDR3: TGTGCCAGCAGTTTAGGGGGGCTGGATGAGCAGTTCTTC.

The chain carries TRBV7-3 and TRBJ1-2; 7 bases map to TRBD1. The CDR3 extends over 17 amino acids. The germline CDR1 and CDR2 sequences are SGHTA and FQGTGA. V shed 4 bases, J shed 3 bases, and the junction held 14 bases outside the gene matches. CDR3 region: CASSYHTRQGVDYGYTF. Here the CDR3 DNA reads TGTGCCAGCAGCTACCATACAAGACAGGGAGTCGACTATGGCTACACCTTC.

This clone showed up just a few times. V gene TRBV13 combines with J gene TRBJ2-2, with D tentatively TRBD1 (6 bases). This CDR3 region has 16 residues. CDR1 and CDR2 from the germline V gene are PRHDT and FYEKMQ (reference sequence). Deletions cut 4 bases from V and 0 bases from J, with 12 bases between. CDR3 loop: CASSSGQTTNTGELFF. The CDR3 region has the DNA TGTGCCAGCAGCTCCGGACAGACTACGAACACCGGGGAGCTGTTTTTT.

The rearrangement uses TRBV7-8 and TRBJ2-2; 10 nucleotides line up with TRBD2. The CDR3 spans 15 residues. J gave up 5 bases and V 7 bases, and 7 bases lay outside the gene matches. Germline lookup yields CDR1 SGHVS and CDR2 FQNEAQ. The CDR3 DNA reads TGTGCCAGCAAATGGCTAGCGGGAGTAACCGGGGAGCTGTTTTTT. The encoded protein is CASKWLAGVTGELFF.

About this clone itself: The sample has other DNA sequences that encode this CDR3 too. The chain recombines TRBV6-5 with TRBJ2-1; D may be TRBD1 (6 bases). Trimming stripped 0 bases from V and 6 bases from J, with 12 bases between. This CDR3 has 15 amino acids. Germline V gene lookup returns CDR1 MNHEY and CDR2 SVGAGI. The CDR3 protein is CASSYSLGRGNEQFF. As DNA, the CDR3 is TGTGCCAGCAGTTACTCTCTCGGCAGGGGCAATGAGCAGTTCTTC.

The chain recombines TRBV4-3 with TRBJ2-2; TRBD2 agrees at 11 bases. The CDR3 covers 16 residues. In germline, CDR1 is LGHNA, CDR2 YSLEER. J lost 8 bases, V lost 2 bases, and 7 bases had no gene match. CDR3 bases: TGCGCCAGCAGCCAACGCGATAGCGGGAGGGCTGGGGAGCTGTTTTTT. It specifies CASSQRDSGRAGELFF.

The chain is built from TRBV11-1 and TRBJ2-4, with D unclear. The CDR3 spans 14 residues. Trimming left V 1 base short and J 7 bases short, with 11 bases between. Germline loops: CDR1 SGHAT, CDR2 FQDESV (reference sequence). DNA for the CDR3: TGTGCCAGCAGCTTAGTTGGCTATGTGAACATTCAGTACTTC. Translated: CASSLVGYVNIQYF. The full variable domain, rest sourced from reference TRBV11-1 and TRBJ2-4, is EAEVAQSPRYKITEKSQAVAFWCDPISGHATLYWYRQILGQGPELLVQFQDESVVDDSQLPKDRFSAERLKGVDSTLKIQPAELGDSAMYLCASSLVGYVNIQYFGAGTRLSVL.

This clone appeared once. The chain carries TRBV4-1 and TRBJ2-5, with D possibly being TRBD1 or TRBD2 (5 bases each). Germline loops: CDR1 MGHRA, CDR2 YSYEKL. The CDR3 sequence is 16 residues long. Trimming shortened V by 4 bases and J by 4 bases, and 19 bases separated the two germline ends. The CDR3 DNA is TGCGCCAGCAGCCTTGTCGGGGCCCTAGCAGGAGAGACCCAGTACTTC. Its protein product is CASSLVGALAGETQYF.

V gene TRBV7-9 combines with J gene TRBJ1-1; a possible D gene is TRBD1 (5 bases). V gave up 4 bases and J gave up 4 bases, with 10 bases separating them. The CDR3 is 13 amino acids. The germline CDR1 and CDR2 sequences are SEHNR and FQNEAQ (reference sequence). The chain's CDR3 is CASSYDRGTEAFF. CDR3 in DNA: TGTGCCAGCAGCTACGATAGGGGCACTGAAGCTTTCTTT.

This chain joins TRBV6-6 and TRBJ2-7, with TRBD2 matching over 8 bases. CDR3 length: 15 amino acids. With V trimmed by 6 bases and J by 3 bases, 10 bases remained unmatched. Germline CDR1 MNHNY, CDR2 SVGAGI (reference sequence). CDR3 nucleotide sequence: TGTGCCAGCAGAGACTGGGCTAGCGGGCTCTACGAGCAGTACTTC. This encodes CASRDWASGLYEQYF.

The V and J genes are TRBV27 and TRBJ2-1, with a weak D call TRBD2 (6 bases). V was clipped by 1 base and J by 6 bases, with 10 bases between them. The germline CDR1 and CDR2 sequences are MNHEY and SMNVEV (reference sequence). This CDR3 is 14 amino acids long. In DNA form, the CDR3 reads TGTGCCAGCAGTTTATATTTAGCGGCCAATGAGCAGTTCTTC. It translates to CASSLYLAANEQFF.

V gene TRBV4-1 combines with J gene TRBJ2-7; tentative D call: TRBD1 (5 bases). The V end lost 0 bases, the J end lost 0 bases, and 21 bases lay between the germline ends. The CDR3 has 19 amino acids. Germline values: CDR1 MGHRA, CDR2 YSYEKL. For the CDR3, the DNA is TGCGCCAGCAGCCAAGAAACAGGCAGGCGGAGCGCGCCCTCCTACGAGCAGTACTTC. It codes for CASSQETGRRSAPSYEQYF.

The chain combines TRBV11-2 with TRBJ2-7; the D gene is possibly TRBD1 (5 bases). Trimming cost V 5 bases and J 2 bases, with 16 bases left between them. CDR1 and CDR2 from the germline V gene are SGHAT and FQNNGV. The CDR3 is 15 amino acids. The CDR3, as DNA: TGTGCCAGCAGCCGACAGCCCTATGCCACCTACGAGCAGTACTTC. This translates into CASSRQPYATYEQYF.

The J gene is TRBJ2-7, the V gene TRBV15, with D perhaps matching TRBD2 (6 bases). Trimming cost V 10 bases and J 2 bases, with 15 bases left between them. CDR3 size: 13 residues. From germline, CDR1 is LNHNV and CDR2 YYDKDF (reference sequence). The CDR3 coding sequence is TGTGCCATCTCGGAGGGGCTCCCCTACGAGCAGTACTTC. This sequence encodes CAISEGLPYEQYF.

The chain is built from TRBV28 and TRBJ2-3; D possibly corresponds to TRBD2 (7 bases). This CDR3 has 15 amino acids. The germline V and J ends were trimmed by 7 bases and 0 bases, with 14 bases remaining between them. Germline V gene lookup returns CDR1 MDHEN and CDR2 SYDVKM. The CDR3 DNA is TGTGCCAGCACCCTAGGGGGGGCTAGCACAGATACGCAGTATTTT. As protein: CASTLGGASTDTQYF.

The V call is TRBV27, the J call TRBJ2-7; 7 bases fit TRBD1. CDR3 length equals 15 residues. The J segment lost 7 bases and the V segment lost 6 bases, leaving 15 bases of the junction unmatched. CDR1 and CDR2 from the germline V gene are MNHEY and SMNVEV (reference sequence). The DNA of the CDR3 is TGTGCCAGCAGCCCCTCACAGGGGATAGCGCAGGAGCAGTACTTC. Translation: CASSPSQGIAQEQYF.

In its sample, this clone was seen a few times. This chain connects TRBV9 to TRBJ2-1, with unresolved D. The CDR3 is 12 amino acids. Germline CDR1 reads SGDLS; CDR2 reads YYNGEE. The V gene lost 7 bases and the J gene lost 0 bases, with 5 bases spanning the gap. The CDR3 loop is CASGPSYNEQFF. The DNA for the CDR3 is TGTGCCAGCGGCCCCTCCTACAATGAGCAGTTCTTC. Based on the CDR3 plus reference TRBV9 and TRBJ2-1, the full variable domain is DSGVTQTPKHLITATGQRVTLRCSPRSGDLSVYWYQQSLDQGLQFLIQYYNGEERAKGNILERFSAQQFPDLHSELNLSSLELGDSALYFCASGPSYNEQFFGPGTRLTVL.

As DNA, the CDR3 is TGTGCCAGTAGACAAGGAGCGGGAGGCCCCTGGGCGCAGTATTTT. Protein product: CASRQGAGGPWAQYF. The V and J genes are TRBV19 and TRBJ2-3; TRBD2 agrees at 9 bases. Germline loops: CDR1 LNHDA, CDR2 SQIVND (reference sequence). The CDR3 contains 15 residues. J gave up 10 bases and V 6 bases, and 14 bases lay outside the gene matches. Drawing the rest from reference TRBV19 and TRBJ2-3, the complete variable domain is DGGITQSPKYLFRKEGQNVTLSCEQNLNHDAMYWYRQDPGQGLRLIYYSQIVNDFQKGDIAEGYSVSREKKESFPLTVTSAQKNPTAFYLCASRQGAGGPWAQYFGPGTRLTVL.

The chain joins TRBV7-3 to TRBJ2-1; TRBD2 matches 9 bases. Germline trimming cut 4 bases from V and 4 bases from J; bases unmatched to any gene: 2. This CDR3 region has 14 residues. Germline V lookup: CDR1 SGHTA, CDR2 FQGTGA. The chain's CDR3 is CASSYSGGYNEQFF. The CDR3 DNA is TGTGCCAGCAGCTATAGCGGGGGATACAATGAGCAGTTCTTC.